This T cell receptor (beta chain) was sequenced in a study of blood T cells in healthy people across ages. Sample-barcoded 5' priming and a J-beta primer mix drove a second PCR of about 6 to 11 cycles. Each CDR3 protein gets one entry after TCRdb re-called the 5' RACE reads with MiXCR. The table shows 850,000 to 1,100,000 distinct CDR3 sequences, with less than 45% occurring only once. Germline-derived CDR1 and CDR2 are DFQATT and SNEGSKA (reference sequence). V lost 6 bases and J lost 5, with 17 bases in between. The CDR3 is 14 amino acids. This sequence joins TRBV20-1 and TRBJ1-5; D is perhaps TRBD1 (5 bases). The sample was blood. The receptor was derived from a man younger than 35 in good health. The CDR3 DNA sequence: TGCAGTGCCCTGACCCCAGGGTTCGATCAGCCCCAGCATTTT. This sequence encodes CSALTPGFDQPQHF.